The present T cell receptor beta chain was sequenced within a study of human T cells and chemical hapten exposure. The germline gives CDR1 DFQATT, CDR2 SNEGSKA (reference sequence). The ends were cut back, 4 bases at V and 1 base at J, with 8 bases in the middle. There are 14 residues in the CDR3. TCRdb called the RACE reads again in MiXCR, with one record for every CDR3 protein. This table has some 340,000 distinct CDR3 sequences, about 7% appearing once. Study-level points and caveats: Significantly greater numbers of large CDR3 similarity clusters came from expanded TCRs than from controls.

This sample's time point: patch test 1, 2 weeks after DPC sensitization. The treatment was: therapeutic diphenylcyclopropenone sensitization with weekly scalp DPC. This clonotype was observed a handful of times. Its antigen is as yet unknown. This rearrangement joins TRBV20-1 to TRBJ2-6; D ambiguous. This receptor was obtained from a young woman with alopecia areata. Some clones in this sample may be carry-over from other donors' samples. Source: whole blood, taken in connection with sensitization to the hapten diphenylcyclopropenone (DPC). The CDR3 loop reads CSATMGSGANVLTF. The CDR3 nucleotides read TGCAGTGCTACAATGGGGTCTGGGGCCAACGTCCTGACTTTC.